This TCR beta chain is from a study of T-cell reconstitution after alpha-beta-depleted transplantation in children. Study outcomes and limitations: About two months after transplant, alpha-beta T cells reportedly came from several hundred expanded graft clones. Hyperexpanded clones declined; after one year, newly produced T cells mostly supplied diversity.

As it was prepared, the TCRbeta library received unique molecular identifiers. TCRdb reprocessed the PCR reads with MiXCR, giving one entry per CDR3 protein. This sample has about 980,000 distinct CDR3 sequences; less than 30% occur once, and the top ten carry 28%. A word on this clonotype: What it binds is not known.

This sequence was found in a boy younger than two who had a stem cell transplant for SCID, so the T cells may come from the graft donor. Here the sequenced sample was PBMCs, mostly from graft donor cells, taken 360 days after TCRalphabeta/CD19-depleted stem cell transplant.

The CDR3 reads CSVVGWDRKNTEAFF. CDR3 DNA sequence: TGCAGCGTTGTAGGTTGGGACAGAAAAAACACTGAAGCTTTCTTT. The chain carries TRBV29-1 and TRBJ1-1; TRBD1 agrees at 7 bases. This CDR3 has 15 residues. The junction had 10 bases not matched to a gene; V was cut back by 4 bases and J by 2 bases. The V gene's germline CDR1 is SQVTM and CDR2 ANQGSEA.